This T cell receptor beta chain was captured in a study of CD8+CD57+ T cells in acquired aplastic anemia. There are 16 residues in the CDR3. The ends were cut back, 3 bases at V and 4 bases at J, with 15 bases in the middle. Germline assignment: CDR1 SGHAT and CDR2 FQDESV (reference sequence). TCR beta VDJ and CDR3 profiling used genomic DNA as template. One entry per CDR3 protein, called by TCRdb with MiXCR from the reads. The sample has some 180,000 distinct CDR3 sequences, under 55% seen once. This clonotype was detected only once. The TCR sequence derives from a human donor in good health. The V gene is TRBV11-1, the J gene TRBJ2-2; D is possibly TRBD1 (5 bases). The specimen sequenced was sorted CD4+, CD8+, or CD8+CD57+ T cells (not recorded which) from PBMCs. The CDR3 protein is CASSFRVQGSTGELFF. The CDR3 coding sequence is TGTGCCAGCAGCTTTCGAGTCCAGGGCAGCACCGGGGAGCTGTTTTTT.